Listed below are T cell receptor beta chains from one sample, sequenced in a study of post-analysis software for immune sequencing data. From the PCR reads, TCRdb called clonotypes with MiXCR, one entry per CDR3 protein. The data contain roughly 580,000 distinct CDR3 sequences, 44% of them singletons. Sequenced input: blood. Receptor source: a girl under 18 with multiple sclerosis. The CDR3 runs from the conserved cysteine through the conserved F or W. A D gene is named only where the DNA matches it firmly. The size field is filled for only some rows; it gives once, few, many or a size class.

cdr3_nt,cdr3_aa,v_call,clone_size,j_call,d_call
TGTGCCAGCAGTCCCTCACCCGGGACAGGGGGCGCAGAGTACGAGCAGTACTTC,CASSPSPGTGGAEYEQYF,TRBV7-9,-,TRBJ2-7,TRBD1
TGCAGTGCTAAAGAACGGGCTGGCGGGACCCAGTACTTC,CSAKERAGGTQYF,TRBV20-1,few,TRBJ2-5,-
TGTGCCAGCAGCCCACCCACGGCGGCAGGGAATGGCTACACCTTC,CASSPPTAAGNGYTF,TRBV28,-,TRBJ1-2,-
TGCAGCTCCAGGCCCAGGCTTCAAAAAGAGACCCAGTACTTC,CSSRPRLQKETQYF,TRBV29-1,few,TRBJ2-5,-
TGCAGTGCTCACTCCCCTGGCGGGAGGAGGTCCTACGAGCAGTACTTC,CSAHSPGGRRSYEQYF,TRBV20-1,-,TRBJ2-7,TRBD2
TGTGCCAGCAACCGATGGGGACAGGTTAACAATGAGCAGTTCTTC,CASNRWGQVNNEQFF,TRBV3-1,-,TRBJ2-1,TRBD1
TGCGCCAGCAGCCAACAACCCCCAGGGGTTAATTCACCCCTCCACTTT,CASSQQPPGVNSPLHF,TRBV5-1,once,TRBJ1-6,-
TGTGCCAGCACGGGGGGCTACGAGCAGTACTTC,CASTGGYEQYF,TRBV27,-,TRBJ2-7,TRBD2
TGTGCCAGCAGTTTAAGTATAGTTACGCAGTATTTT,CASSLSIVTQYF,TRBV12-3/TRBV12-4,once,TRBJ2-3,-
TGCAGTGCTTGGGACTTCGGAGATACGCAGTATTTT,CSAWDFGDTQYF,TRBV20-1,few,TRBJ2-3,-
TGCGCCAGCAGCCAAGAATGGGGCGGTGCCTACTACGAGCAGTACTTC,CASSQEWGGAYYEQYF,TRBV4-1,-,TRBJ2-7,-
TGCAGAATCAGCGGGGGAAGCGCAGATACGCAGTATTTT,CRISGGSADTQYF,TRBV20-1,-,TRBJ2-3,TRBD2
TGTGCCAGCAGCCAAGGAGTGGGGAACTATGGCTACACCTTC,CASSQGVGNYGYTF,TRBV14,-,TRBJ1-2,-
TGCAGTGCTAGGGCTCTCCGGACTAGCAAATACACAGATACGCAGTATTTT,CSARALRTSKYTDTQYF,TRBV20-1,-,TRBJ2-3,TRBD2
TGCGCCAGCAGCTTCAGGGGGTCCTCTTGGGCCAACGTCCTGACTTTC,CASSFRGSSWANVLTF,TRBV5-1,-,TRBJ2-6,TRBD1
TGCGCCAGCAGCTTGGCTAAAGGGGACAGATTTATCTTCTACGAGCAGTACTTC,CASSLAKGDRFIFYEQYF,TRBV5-1,few,TRBJ2-7,TRBD1
TGTGCCAGCAGCTTAGGCCAGGGCTCTGGAGAGCAGTACTTC,CASSLGQGSGEQYF,TRBV7-9,-,TRBJ2-7,-
TGTGCCAGCAGTGACGGACAGGGGGCGGTGGGCTACACCTTC,CASSDGQGAVGYTF,TRBV6-1,-,TRBJ1-2,TRBD1
TGCGCCAGCAGCCAAGGCCTAGCGGGGAGTGAGCAGTTCTTC,CASSQGLAGSEQFF,TRBV4-1,few,TRBJ2-1,TRBD2
TGCGCCAGCAGCTGGGGGACAGGGAAAGCCTACGAGCAGTACTTC,CASSWGTGKAYEQYF,TRBV5-1,few,TRBJ2-7,TRBD1
TGCAGTGCTAGACTCGCGGAGGTGGCCTACGAGCAGTACTTC,CSARLAEVAYEQYF,TRBV20-1,few,TRBJ2-7,-
TGTGCCAGCAGAGGGTCGGCGGGAGAGGACGAGCAGTACTTC,CASRGSAGEDEQYF,TRBV6-5,once,TRBJ2-7,TRBD2
TGTGCCAGCAGTCGCGGACTAGCGGCAACAGATGCGCAGTATTTT,CASSRGLAATDAQYF,TRBV12-3/TRBV12-4,-,TRBJ2-3,TRBD2
TGTGCCAGCAGCCAAGAGGGACTAGCGGGTGGCGTTTTTTACAATGAGCAGTTCTTC,CASSQEGLAGGVFYNEQFF,TRBV4-2,-,TRBJ2-1,TRBD2
TGCAGTGAAAGCGGGAGGTGGGGCAATGAGCAGTTCTTC,CSESGRWGNEQFF,TRBV20-1,-,TRBJ2-1,TRBD2
TGTGCCAGCAGCTTGGAGTATTCGGGGGGCGGCTTGGAAGCTTTCTTT,CASSLEYSGGGLEAFF,TRBV5-4,few,TRBJ1-1,-
TGTGCCAGCAGCTACCAGGAAGGGGCGGCCAAAAACATTCAGTACTTC,CASSYQEGAAKNIQYF,TRBV7-9,few,TRBJ2-4,-
TGCGCCAGCAGCTCAGTCCTCCTTTACGAGCAGTACTTC,CASSSVLLYEQYF,TRBV5-1,few,TRBJ2-7,-
TGTGCCAGCAGACCGAGACAGAGCTCCTACAATGAGCAGTTCTTC,CASRPRQSSYNEQFF,TRBV6-5,-,TRBJ2-1,-
TGCAGTGCTAGAGATCGGGACATTCAGTACTTC,CSARDRDIQYF,TRBV20-1,-,TRBJ2-4,-
TGTGCCAGCAGCCCTGGACAGCTCCTAGACTATGGCTACACCTTC,CASSPGQLLDYGYTF,TRBV12-3/TRBV12-4,-,TRBJ1-2,-
TGTGCCAGCAGTGAAAGGGGGCATAATCAGCCCCAGCATTTT,CASSERGHNQPQHF,TRBV6-1,-,TRBJ1-5,TRBD1
TGTGCCAGCAGTTCCATAGGCGGCCGCACAGATACGCAGTATTTT,CASSSIGGRTDTQYF,TRBV12-3/TRBV12-4,-,TRBJ2-3,-
TGCAGTGCAAGAAAGACTAGCGCGAGCTCCTACAATGAGCAGTTCTTC,CSARKTSASSYNEQFF,TRBV20-1,few,TRBJ2-1,TRBD2
TGTGCCAGCAGTTCCCGGGGGATCAAAAACATTCAGTACTTC,CASSSRGIKNIQYF,TRBV6-5,few,TRBJ2-4,-
TGCAGCGTGGCCCTGGTTGCAACTAATGAAAAACTGTTTTTT,CSVALVATNEKLFF,TRBV29-1,-,TRBJ1-4,-
TGCGCCAGCAGCTTGGAAGGGACTAGCGGGGGGTATGAGCAGTTCTTC,CASSLEGTSGGYEQFF,TRBV5-1,-,TRBJ2-1,TRBD2
TGTGCCAGCAGTTTGGGAGGGGGCCCCCCCAATGAGCAGTTCTTC,CASSLGGGPPNEQFF,TRBV27,few,TRBJ2-1,-
TGCGCCAGCAGCTACAACTTCGGAGGCTCCTACAATGAGCAGTTCTTC,CASSYNFGGSYNEQFF,TRBV5-1,few,TRBJ2-1,-
TGTGCCAGCGGGGAAGCACTCCTTACCCAGCATTTT,CASGEALLTQHF,TRBV28,-,TRBJ1-5,-
TGTGCCAGCAGTAGCGGGAGCACCGGGGAGCTGTTTTTT,CASSSGSTGELFF,TRBV6-4,-,TRBJ2-2,TRBD2
TGCGCCAGCAGCTTGACTAGCGGGAGTGGGTATGAGCAGTTCTTC,CASSLTSGSGYEQFF,TRBV5-1,few,TRBJ2-1,TRBD2
TGTGCCAGCAGCTTAGTCCGGAGCTCCTACAATGAGCAGTTCTTC,CASSLVRSSYNEQFF,TRBV5-1,-,TRBJ2-1,-
TGTGCCAGCAGCTGGAGGACTAGCGAAGGAGAGACCCAGTACTTC,CASSWRTSEGETQYF,TRBV7-8,-,TRBJ2-5,TRBD2
TGTGCCAGCAGCTTAGAGAGTGCCGGCACAGATACGCAGTATTTT,CASSLESAGTDTQYF,TRBV11-2,few,TRBJ2-3,-
TGTGCCACCAGTGACCCCACCGGACAGGGGATAGATACGCAGTATTTT,CATSDPTGQGIDTQYF,TRBV24-1,few,TRBJ2-3,TRBD1
TGTGCCAGCAGTTTCTTAGAGACCTACGAGCAGTACTTC,CASSFLETYEQYF,TRBV12-3/TRBV12-4,-,TRBJ2-7,-
TGTGCCTGGAGTCAACAGGGAGTCCAGCCCCAGCATTTT,CAWSQQGVQPQHF,TRBV30,few,TRBJ1-5,-